The 19 T cell receptor beta chains below were found in one sample sequenced in a study of post-analysis software for immune sequencing data. Every TCR beta cDNA library bore unique molecular identifiers. TCRdb re-derived calls from the PCR reads in MiXCR, one entry per CDR3 protein. The table has fewer than 850,000 distinct CDR3 sequences, roughly 29% seen once; the top ten hold roughly 0.53%. Findings and limits, study-wide: With TRBV5-6, TRBV5-1 and TRBV20-1 included, about 5 TRBV segments were more frequent in patients than in controls.

These receptors have no identified antigens. Sequenced sample: blood. The source is a girl aged 5-17 years with multiple sclerosis.

This clonotype was counted only a few times. The V gene is TRBV20-1, the J gene TRBJ1-1; D is possibly TRBD1 (5 bases). This CDR3 spans 13 amino acids. The germline CDR1 and CDR2 sequences are DFQATT and SNEGSKA (reference sequence). The V end was cut by 4 bases, the J end by 0 bases, with 9 bases between. CDR3 sequence reads: CSAILGVNTEAFF. The CDR3 DNA reads TGCAGTGCTATCCTGGGGGTGAACACTGAAGCTTTCTTT.

This clonotype was counted between two and nine times. The chain recombines TRBV7-9 with TRBJ2-3; the D is unclear. This CDR3 has 14 residues. The V gene lost 3 bases and the J gene lost 6 bases, with 13 bases spanning the gap. Looked up from germline, CDR1 is SEHNR and CDR2 is FQNEAQ (reference sequence). The CDR3 DNA reads as TGTGCCAGCAGCTTTGTTCGGAGTGGCGATACGCAGTATTTT. Protein product: CASSFVRSGDTQYF.

This clonotype was observed a few times. V is TRBV20-1 and J is TRBJ1-2; 7 bases are shared with TRBD1. The V segment lost 3 bases and the J segment 8 bases; nucleotides outside the gene matches: 6. Germline V gene sequence: CDR1 DFQATT, CDR2 SNEGSKA (reference sequence). CDR3 size: 12 residues. The CDR3 sequence: CSARKQGTGYTF. The DNA for the CDR3 is TGCAGTGCTAGGAAACAGGGGACCGGCTACACCTTC.

This clonotype was counted only a few times. V usage is TRBV12-3 or TRBV12-4 and J usage is TRBJ2-5; no definite D call. The V gene lost 5 bases and the J gene lost 0 bases, with 10 bases spanning the gap. This CDR3 has 14 residues. CDR3 coding DNA: TGTGCCAGCAGTACCATACCCGACCAAGAGACCCAGTACTTC. It encodes CASSTIPDQETQYF.

The gene calls are TRBV7-2 and TRBJ2-1; 9 bases fit TRBD1. The germline V gene encodes CDR1 SGHTA and CDR2 FQGNSA. This CDR3 is built from 16 residues. The ends lost 4 bases at V and 8 bases at J; junction bases unmatched: 12. CDR3 coding DNA: TGTGCCAGCAGCTCGATCGCCGGGACAGGGAAACATGAGCAGTTCTTC. Amino acids: CASSSIAGTGKHEQFF. The full variable domain, with the rest looked up from reference TRBV7-2 and TRBJ2-1, is GAGVSQSPSNKVTEKGKDVELRCDPISGHTALYWYRQSLGQGLEFLIYFQGNSAPDKSGLPSDRFSAERTGGSVSTLTIQRTQQEDSAVYLCASSSIAGTGKHEQFFGPGTRLTVL.

V usage is TRBV29-1 and J usage is TRBJ1-1; D ambiguous. The ends were cut back, 6 bases at V and 2 bases at J, with 7 bases in the middle. Germline lookup yields CDR1 SQVTM and CDR2 ANQGSEA. The CDR3 has 11 amino acids. The CDR3 nucleotides read TGCAGCGTGTCTGCCAACACTGAAGCTTTCTTT. The encoded protein is CSVSANTEAFF.

In this sample, this clonotype turned up once. J is TRBJ2-3 and V is TRBV20-1, with a tentative D call TRBD2 (5 bases). This CDR3 spans 15 amino acids. Trimming removed 5 bases at V and 4 bases at J, with 19 bases between. Germline V gives CDR1 DFQATT, CDR2 SNEGSKA (reference sequence). The CDR3 DNA reads TGCAGTGCTTCCCCTAGGGATGGAGCGGCAGATACGCAGTATTTT. Encoded protein: CSASPRDGAADTQYF.

This clonotype turned up a few times. CDR3 DNA sequence: TGTGCCAGCTCACTTGAATTCGGGGGCACTGAAGCTTTCTTT. Its translation: CASSLEFGGTEAFF. This rearrangement joins TRBV18 to TRBJ1-1; D might be TRBD1 (5 bases). The V gene lost 4 bases and the J gene lost 4 bases, with 13 bases spanning the gap. This CDR3 spans 14 amino acids. Per germline, CDR1 KGHSH and CDR2 LQKENI. The entire variable domain, with the rest obtained from reference TRBV18 and TRBJ1-1, is as follows: NAGVMQNPRHLVRRRGQEARLRCSPMKGHSHVYWYRQLPEEGLKFMVYLQKENIIDESGMPKERFSAEFPKEGPSILRIQQVVRGDSAAYFCASSLEFGGTEAFFGQGTRLTVV.

The genes are TRBV12-3 or TRBV12-4 and TRBJ1-3, with D possibly matching TRBD1 (5 bases). This CDR3 has 13 residues. V lost 9 bases, J lost 6 bases, and 15 bases lay in between. DNA for the CDR3: TGTGCCAGTTATACGGGACGGCCAAACACCATATATTTT. Its protein product is CASYTGRPNTIYF.

The rearrangement joins TRBV12-3 or TRBV12-4 to TRBJ2-1; TRBD1 is a possible D gene (5 bases). V was cut by 8 bases and J by 4 bases, with 9 bases left in between. The CDR3 runs to 12 residues. CDR3 bases: TGTGCCAGCCAAACAGGATACAATGAGCAGTTCTTC. This translates into CASQTGYNEQFF.

There are a few counts of this clonotype. The V gene is TRBV7-2, the J gene TRBJ2-3; D unresolved. The germline CDR1 and CDR2 sequences are SGHTA and FQGNSA. Between the trimmed V and J ends, which lost 3 bases and 0 bases, there was a span of 13 bases. The length of the CDR3 is 16 residues. CDR3 region: CASSFGAATSTDTQYF. CDR3 in DNA: TGTGCCAGCAGCTTTGGAGCAGCTACTAGCACAGATACGCAGTATTTT.

The rearrangement joins TRBV12-3 or TRBV12-4 to TRBJ2-1, with a weak D call TRBD1 (6 bases). The CDR3 loop spans 13 amino acids. The ends were cut back, 1 base at V and 9 bases at J, with 10 bases in the middle. CDR3 DNA: TGTGCCAGCAGTTTAGTCCAACAGGGTGAGCAGTTCTTC. Translating gives CASSLVQQGEQFF.

This clonotype was seen repeatedly, ten times or more. The rearrangement joins TRBV4-1 to TRBJ2-3; 10 nucleotides match TRBD2. CDR1 and CDR2 (germline): MGHRA, YSYEKL. The CDR3 spans 16 residues. Trimming cost V 1 base and J 4 bases; bases outside gene matches: 5. CDR3 in DNA: TGCGCCAGCAGCCAAGTGTCTAGCGGGGGACCAGATACGCAGTATTTT. Its protein is CASSQVSSGGPDTQYF.

There are a few counts of this clonotype. V gene TRBV7-2 combines with J gene TRBJ2-1; 9 positions agree with TRBD2. There are 15 residues in the CDR3. V gave up 4 bases and J gave up 4 bases; unmatched junction bases: 5. CDR1 and CDR2 from the germline V gene are SGHTA and FQGNSA. In DNA, the CDR3 is TGTGCCAGCAGCTCCATAGCGGGAGATTACAATGAGCAGTTCTTC. This translates into CASSSIAGDYNEQFF.

This clonotype was seen a few times. V and J are TRBV3-1 and TRBJ1-2; TRBD1 aligns across 8 bases. The CDR3 runs to 14 residues. CDR1 is LGHDT, CDR2 YNNKEL, per germline (reference sequence). J lost 4 bases, V lost 4 bases, and 5 bases had no gene match. The CDR3 sequence: CASSRGQESYGYTF. The CDR3 nucleotides are TGTGCCAGCAGCCGGGGACAGGAGAGCTATGGCTACACCTTC.

This clonotype was detected a few times. The chain links TRBV2 to TRBJ1-2; D is unresolved. The germline CDR1 and CDR2 sequences are SNHLY and FYNNEI. Trimming cost V 4 bases and J 7 bases, with 7 bases left between them. CDR3 size: 11 residues. CDR3 bases: TGTGCCAGCAGTGCCGGTGGTGGCTACACCTTC. Translating it yields CASSAGGGYTF.

This clonotype was observed a few times. J is TRBJ2-7 and V is TRBV29-1; no clear D. Germline V gene sequence: CDR1 SQVTM, CDR2 ANQGSEA. The CDR3 runs to 17 residues. The V end was cut by 6 bases, the J end by 7 bases, with 31 bases between. Written as DNA, the CDR3 is TGCAGCGTCGAACGGTCTATCGACCACTGGTCATCGGGTGAGCAGTACTTC. This gives the protein CSVERSIDHWSSGEQYF.

This clonotype was seen repeatedly, ten times or more. The chain couples TRBV29-1 to TRBJ2-1; 7 bases align to TRBD1. V shed 4 bases, J shed 3 bases, and the junction held 3 bases outside the gene matches. Germline V lookup: CDR1 SQVTM, CDR2 ANQGSEA. The CDR3 is 13 residues long. The CDR3 loop reads CSVGQGVYNEQFF. In DNA, the CDR3 is TGCAGCGTTGGTCAGGGGGTCTACAATGAGCAGTTCTTC.

CDR3 residues: CASGTSRGGEQYF. CDR3 sequence (DNA): TGTGCCAGCGGGACTAGCAGGGGCGGCGAGCAGTACTTC. The genes are TRBV2 and TRBJ2-5; 9 bases map to TRBD2. The J call may be faulty, since TRBJ2-7 better matches the DNA end. Germline V gene sequence: CDR1 SNHLY, CDR2 FYNNEI. The CDR3 extends over 13 amino acids.